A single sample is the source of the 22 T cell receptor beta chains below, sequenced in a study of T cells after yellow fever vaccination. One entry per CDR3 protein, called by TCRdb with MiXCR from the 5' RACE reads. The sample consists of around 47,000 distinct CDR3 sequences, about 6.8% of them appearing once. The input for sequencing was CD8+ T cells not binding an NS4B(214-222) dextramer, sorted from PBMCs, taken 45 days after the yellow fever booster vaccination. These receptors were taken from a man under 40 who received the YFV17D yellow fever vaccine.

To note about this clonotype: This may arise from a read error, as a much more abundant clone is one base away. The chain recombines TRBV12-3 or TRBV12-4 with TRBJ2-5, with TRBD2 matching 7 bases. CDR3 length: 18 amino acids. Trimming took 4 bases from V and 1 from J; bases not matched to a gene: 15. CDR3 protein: CASSSDSLVAGLQETQYF. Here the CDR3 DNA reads TGTGCCAGCAGTTCGGACTCTTTAGTAGCGGGCCTCCAAGAGACCCAGTACTTC.

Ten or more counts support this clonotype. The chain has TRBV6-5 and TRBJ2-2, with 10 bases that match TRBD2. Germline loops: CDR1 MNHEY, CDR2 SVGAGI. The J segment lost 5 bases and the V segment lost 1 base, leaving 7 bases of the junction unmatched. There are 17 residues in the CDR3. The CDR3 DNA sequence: TGTGCCAGCAGTTACTTCTTTGGACTAGCGGAAACCGGGGAGCTGTTTTTT. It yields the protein CASSYFFGLAETGELFF.

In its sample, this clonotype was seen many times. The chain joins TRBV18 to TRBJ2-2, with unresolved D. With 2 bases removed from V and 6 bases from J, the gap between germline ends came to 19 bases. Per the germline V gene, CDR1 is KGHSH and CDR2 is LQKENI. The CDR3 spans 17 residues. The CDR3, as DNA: TGTGCCAGCTCACCAAGCAGCGAGCTCATTGTTTCCGGGGAGCTGTTTTTT. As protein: CASSPSSELIVSGELFF.

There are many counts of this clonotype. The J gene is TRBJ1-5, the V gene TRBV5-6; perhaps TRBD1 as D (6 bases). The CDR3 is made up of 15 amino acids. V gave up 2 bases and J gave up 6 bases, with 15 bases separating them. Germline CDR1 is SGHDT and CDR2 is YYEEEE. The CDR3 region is CASSFWTASIQPQHF. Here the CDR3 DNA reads TGTGCCAGCAGCTTCTGGACAGCCTCGATTCAGCCCCAGCATTTT. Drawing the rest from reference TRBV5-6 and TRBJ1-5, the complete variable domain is DAGVTQSPTHLIKTRGQQVTLRCSPKSGHDTVSWYQQALGQGPQFIFQYYEEEERQRGNFPDRFSGHQFPNYSSELNVNALLLGDSALYLCASSFWTASIQPQHFGDGTRLSIL.

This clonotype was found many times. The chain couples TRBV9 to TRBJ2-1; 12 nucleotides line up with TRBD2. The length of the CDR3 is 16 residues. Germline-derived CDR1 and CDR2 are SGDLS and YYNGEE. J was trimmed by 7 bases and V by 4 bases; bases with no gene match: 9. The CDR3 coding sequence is TGTGCCAGCAGCAGACTAGCGGGAGTCCTTTCGAATGAGCAGTTCTTC. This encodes CASSRLAGVLSNEQFF.

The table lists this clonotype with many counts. The CDR3 loop is CASREGMKEQFF. The CDR3 DNA is TGCGCCAGCAGGGAGGGAATGAAAGAGCAGTTCTTC. The gene calls are TRBV5-1 and TRBJ2-1; D may be TRBD2 (6 bases). This CDR3 has 12 residues. Trimming left V 5 bases short and J 10 bases short, with 13 bases between. Looked up from germline, CDR1 is SGHRS and CDR2 is YFSETQ.

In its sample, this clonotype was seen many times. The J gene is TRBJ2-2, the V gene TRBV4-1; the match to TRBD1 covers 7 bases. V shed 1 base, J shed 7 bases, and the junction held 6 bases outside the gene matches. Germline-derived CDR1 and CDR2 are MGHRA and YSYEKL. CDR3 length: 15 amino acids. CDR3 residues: CASSQGDRASGELFF. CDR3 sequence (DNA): TGCGCCAGCAGCCAAGGAGACAGGGCTAGCGGGGAGCTGTTTTTT.

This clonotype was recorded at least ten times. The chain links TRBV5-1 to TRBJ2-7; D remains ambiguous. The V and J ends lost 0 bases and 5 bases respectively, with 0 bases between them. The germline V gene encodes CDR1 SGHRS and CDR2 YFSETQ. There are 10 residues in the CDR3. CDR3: CASSLDEQYF. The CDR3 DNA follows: TGCGCCAGCAGCTTGGACGAGCAGTACTTC.

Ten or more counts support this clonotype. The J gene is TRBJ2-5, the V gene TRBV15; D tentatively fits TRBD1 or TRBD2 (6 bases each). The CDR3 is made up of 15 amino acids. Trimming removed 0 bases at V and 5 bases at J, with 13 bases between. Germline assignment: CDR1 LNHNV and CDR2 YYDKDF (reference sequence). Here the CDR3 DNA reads TGTGCCACCAGCAGAGATCTCGGGGGCGCGGAGACCCAGTACTTC. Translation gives CATSRDLGGAETQYF.

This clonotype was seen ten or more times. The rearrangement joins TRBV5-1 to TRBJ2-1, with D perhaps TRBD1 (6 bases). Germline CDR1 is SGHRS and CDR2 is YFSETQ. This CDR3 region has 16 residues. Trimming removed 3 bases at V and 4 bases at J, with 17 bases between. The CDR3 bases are TGCGCCAGCAGCTCAACAGGACCCCAGGGGTACAATGAGCAGTTCTTC. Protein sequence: CASSSTGPQGYNEQFF.

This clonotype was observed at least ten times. The CDR3 DNA reads as TGTGCCAGCAGTTTAGCGGGAGGCTCCAATGAGCAGTTCTTC. This encodes CASSLAGGSNEQFF. This chain links TRBV6-4 with TRBJ2-1, with 10 bases matching TRBD2. J lost 6 bases, V lost 5 bases, and 4 bases had no gene match. The CDR3 sequence is 14 residues long. Germline values: CDR1 MRHNA, CDR2 SNTAGT.

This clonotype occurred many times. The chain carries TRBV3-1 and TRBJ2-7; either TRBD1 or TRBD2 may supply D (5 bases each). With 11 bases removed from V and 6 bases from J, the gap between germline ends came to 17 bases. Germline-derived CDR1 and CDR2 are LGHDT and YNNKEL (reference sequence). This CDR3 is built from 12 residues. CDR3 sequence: CAASLIGGEQYF. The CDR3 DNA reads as TGTGCCGCCTCCCTCATTGGGGGCGAGCAGTACTTC.

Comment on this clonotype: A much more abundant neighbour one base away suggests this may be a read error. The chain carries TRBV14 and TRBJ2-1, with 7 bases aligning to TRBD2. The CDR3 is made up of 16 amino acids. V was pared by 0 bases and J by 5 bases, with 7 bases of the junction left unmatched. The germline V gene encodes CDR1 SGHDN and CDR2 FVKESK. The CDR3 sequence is CASSQDWSSGHNEQFF. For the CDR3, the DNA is TGTGCCAGCAGCCAAGATTGGTCTAGCGGACACAATGAGCAGTTCTTC.

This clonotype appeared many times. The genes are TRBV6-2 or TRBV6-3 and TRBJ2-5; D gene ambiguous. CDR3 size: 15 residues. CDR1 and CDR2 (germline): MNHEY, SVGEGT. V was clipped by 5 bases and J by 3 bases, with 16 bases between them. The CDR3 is CASSPPFVGKETQYF. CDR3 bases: TGTGCCAGCAGTCCCCCTTTTGTGGGGAAAGAGACCCAGTACTTC.

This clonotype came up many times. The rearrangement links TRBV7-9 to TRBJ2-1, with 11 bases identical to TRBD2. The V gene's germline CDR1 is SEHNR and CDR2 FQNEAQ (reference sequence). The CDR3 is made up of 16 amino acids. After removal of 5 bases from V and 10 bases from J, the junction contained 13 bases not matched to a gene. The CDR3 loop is CASSKIAGGPLGEQFF. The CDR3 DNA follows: TGTGCCAGCAGCAAAATAGCGGGAGGGCCTCTAGGGGAGCAGTTCTTC.

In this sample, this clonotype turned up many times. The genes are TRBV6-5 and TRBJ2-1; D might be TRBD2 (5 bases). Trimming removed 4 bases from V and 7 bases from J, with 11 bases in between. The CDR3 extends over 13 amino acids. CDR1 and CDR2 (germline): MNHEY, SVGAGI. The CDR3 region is CASSFSSGNEQFF. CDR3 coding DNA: TGTGCCAGCAGTTTTTCGAGCGGTAATGAGCAGTTCTTC.

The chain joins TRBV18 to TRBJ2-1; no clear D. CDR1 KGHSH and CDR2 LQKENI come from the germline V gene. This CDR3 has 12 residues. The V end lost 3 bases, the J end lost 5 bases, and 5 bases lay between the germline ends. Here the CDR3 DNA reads TGTGCCAGCTCACCTACCAACAATGAGCAGTTCTTC. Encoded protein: CASSPTNNEQFF.

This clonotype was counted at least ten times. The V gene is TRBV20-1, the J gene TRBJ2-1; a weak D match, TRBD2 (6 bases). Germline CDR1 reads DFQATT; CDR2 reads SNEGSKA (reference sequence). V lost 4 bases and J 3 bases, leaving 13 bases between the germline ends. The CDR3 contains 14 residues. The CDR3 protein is CSATSRLGYNEQFF. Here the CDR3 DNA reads TGCAGTGCTACTTCTCGACTAGGCTACAATGAGCAGTTCTTC.

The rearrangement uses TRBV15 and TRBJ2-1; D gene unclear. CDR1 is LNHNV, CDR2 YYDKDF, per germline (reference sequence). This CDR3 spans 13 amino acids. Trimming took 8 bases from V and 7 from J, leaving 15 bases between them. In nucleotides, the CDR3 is TGTGCCACCGGTCGGATAGGTCATAATGAGCAGTTCTTC. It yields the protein CATGRIGHNEQFF.

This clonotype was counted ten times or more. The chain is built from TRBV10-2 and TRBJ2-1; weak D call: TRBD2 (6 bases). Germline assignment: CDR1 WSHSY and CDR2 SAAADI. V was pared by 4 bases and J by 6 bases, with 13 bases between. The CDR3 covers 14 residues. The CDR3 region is CASSGGTDPNEQFF. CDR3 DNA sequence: TGCGCCAGCAGTGGGGGGACTGATCCCAATGAGCAGTTCTTC.

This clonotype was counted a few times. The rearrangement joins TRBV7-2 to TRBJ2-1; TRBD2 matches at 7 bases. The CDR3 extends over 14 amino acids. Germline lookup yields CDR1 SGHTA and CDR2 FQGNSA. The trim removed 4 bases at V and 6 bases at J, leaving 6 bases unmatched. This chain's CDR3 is CASSSAGDLNEQFF. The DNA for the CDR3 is TGTGCCAGCAGCTCCGCGGGGGATCTCAATGAGCAGTTCTTC.

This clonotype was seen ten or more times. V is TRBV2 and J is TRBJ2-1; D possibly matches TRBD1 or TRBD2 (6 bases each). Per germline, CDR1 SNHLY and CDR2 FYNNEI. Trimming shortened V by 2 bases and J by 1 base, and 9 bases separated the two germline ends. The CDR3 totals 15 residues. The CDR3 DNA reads TGTGCCAGCAGTGAACGGGGGCCATCCTACAATGAGCAGTTCTTC. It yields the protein CASSERGPSYNEQFF.